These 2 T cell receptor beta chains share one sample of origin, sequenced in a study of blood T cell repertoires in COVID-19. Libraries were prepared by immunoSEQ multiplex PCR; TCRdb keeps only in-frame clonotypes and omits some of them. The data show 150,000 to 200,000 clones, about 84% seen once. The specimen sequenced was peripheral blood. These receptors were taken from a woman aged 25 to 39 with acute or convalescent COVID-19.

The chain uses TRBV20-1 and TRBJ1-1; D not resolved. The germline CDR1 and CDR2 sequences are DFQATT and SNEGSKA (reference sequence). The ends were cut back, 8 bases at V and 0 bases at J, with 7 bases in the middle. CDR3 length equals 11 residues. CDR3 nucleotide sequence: TGCAGTTCTTTCCTGAACACTGAAGCTTTCTTT. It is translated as CSSFLNTEAFF.

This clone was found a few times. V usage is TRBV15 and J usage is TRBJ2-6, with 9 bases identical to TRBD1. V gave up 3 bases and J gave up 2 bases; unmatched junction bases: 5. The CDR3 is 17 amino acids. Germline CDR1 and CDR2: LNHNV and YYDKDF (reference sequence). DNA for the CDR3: TGTGCCACCAGCAGGGAACAGGGGGCTGCTGGGGCCAACGTCCTGACTTTC. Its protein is CATSREQGAAGANVLTF.